This T cell receptor (beta chain) was captured in a study of CD8 T cells in ankylosing spondylitis. Germline V gene sequence: CDR1 ENHRY, CDR2 SYGVKD. CDR3 length: 15 amino acids. Trimming at V came to 2 bases and at J to 5 bases, leaving 5 bases not matched to a gene. TCRdb recomputed calls from the 5' RACE reads with MiXCR, one row per CDR3 protein. Of a few hundred thousand distinct CDR3 sequences listed, about 10% are singletons. This clonotype has at least ten counts. The rearrangement uses TRBV10-3 and TRBJ2-2; 7 nucleotides line up with TRBD2. The material sequenced was blood, either unsorted or a sorted T cell fraction (not recorded which). This sequence originates from a male donor with ankylosing spondylitis or in good health (not recorded which). The CDR3 reads CAISEERGGTGELFF. The CDR3 DNA reads as TGTGCCATCAGTGAGGAGAGGGGAGGGACCGGGGAGCTGTTTTTT.